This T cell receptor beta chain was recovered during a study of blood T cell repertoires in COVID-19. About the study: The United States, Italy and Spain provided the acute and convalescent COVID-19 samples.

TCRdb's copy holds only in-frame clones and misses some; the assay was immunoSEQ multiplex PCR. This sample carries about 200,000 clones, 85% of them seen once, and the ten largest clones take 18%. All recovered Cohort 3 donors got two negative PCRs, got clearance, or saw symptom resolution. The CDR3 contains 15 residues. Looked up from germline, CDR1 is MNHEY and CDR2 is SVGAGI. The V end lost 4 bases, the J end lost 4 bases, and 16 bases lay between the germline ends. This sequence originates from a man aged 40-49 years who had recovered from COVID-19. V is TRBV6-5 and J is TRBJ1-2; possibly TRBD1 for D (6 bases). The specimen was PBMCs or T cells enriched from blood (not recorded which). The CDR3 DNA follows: TGTGCCAGCAGTTCCACCGGACAGTTCTTCTATGGCTACACCTTC. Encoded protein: CASSSTGQFFYGYTF.